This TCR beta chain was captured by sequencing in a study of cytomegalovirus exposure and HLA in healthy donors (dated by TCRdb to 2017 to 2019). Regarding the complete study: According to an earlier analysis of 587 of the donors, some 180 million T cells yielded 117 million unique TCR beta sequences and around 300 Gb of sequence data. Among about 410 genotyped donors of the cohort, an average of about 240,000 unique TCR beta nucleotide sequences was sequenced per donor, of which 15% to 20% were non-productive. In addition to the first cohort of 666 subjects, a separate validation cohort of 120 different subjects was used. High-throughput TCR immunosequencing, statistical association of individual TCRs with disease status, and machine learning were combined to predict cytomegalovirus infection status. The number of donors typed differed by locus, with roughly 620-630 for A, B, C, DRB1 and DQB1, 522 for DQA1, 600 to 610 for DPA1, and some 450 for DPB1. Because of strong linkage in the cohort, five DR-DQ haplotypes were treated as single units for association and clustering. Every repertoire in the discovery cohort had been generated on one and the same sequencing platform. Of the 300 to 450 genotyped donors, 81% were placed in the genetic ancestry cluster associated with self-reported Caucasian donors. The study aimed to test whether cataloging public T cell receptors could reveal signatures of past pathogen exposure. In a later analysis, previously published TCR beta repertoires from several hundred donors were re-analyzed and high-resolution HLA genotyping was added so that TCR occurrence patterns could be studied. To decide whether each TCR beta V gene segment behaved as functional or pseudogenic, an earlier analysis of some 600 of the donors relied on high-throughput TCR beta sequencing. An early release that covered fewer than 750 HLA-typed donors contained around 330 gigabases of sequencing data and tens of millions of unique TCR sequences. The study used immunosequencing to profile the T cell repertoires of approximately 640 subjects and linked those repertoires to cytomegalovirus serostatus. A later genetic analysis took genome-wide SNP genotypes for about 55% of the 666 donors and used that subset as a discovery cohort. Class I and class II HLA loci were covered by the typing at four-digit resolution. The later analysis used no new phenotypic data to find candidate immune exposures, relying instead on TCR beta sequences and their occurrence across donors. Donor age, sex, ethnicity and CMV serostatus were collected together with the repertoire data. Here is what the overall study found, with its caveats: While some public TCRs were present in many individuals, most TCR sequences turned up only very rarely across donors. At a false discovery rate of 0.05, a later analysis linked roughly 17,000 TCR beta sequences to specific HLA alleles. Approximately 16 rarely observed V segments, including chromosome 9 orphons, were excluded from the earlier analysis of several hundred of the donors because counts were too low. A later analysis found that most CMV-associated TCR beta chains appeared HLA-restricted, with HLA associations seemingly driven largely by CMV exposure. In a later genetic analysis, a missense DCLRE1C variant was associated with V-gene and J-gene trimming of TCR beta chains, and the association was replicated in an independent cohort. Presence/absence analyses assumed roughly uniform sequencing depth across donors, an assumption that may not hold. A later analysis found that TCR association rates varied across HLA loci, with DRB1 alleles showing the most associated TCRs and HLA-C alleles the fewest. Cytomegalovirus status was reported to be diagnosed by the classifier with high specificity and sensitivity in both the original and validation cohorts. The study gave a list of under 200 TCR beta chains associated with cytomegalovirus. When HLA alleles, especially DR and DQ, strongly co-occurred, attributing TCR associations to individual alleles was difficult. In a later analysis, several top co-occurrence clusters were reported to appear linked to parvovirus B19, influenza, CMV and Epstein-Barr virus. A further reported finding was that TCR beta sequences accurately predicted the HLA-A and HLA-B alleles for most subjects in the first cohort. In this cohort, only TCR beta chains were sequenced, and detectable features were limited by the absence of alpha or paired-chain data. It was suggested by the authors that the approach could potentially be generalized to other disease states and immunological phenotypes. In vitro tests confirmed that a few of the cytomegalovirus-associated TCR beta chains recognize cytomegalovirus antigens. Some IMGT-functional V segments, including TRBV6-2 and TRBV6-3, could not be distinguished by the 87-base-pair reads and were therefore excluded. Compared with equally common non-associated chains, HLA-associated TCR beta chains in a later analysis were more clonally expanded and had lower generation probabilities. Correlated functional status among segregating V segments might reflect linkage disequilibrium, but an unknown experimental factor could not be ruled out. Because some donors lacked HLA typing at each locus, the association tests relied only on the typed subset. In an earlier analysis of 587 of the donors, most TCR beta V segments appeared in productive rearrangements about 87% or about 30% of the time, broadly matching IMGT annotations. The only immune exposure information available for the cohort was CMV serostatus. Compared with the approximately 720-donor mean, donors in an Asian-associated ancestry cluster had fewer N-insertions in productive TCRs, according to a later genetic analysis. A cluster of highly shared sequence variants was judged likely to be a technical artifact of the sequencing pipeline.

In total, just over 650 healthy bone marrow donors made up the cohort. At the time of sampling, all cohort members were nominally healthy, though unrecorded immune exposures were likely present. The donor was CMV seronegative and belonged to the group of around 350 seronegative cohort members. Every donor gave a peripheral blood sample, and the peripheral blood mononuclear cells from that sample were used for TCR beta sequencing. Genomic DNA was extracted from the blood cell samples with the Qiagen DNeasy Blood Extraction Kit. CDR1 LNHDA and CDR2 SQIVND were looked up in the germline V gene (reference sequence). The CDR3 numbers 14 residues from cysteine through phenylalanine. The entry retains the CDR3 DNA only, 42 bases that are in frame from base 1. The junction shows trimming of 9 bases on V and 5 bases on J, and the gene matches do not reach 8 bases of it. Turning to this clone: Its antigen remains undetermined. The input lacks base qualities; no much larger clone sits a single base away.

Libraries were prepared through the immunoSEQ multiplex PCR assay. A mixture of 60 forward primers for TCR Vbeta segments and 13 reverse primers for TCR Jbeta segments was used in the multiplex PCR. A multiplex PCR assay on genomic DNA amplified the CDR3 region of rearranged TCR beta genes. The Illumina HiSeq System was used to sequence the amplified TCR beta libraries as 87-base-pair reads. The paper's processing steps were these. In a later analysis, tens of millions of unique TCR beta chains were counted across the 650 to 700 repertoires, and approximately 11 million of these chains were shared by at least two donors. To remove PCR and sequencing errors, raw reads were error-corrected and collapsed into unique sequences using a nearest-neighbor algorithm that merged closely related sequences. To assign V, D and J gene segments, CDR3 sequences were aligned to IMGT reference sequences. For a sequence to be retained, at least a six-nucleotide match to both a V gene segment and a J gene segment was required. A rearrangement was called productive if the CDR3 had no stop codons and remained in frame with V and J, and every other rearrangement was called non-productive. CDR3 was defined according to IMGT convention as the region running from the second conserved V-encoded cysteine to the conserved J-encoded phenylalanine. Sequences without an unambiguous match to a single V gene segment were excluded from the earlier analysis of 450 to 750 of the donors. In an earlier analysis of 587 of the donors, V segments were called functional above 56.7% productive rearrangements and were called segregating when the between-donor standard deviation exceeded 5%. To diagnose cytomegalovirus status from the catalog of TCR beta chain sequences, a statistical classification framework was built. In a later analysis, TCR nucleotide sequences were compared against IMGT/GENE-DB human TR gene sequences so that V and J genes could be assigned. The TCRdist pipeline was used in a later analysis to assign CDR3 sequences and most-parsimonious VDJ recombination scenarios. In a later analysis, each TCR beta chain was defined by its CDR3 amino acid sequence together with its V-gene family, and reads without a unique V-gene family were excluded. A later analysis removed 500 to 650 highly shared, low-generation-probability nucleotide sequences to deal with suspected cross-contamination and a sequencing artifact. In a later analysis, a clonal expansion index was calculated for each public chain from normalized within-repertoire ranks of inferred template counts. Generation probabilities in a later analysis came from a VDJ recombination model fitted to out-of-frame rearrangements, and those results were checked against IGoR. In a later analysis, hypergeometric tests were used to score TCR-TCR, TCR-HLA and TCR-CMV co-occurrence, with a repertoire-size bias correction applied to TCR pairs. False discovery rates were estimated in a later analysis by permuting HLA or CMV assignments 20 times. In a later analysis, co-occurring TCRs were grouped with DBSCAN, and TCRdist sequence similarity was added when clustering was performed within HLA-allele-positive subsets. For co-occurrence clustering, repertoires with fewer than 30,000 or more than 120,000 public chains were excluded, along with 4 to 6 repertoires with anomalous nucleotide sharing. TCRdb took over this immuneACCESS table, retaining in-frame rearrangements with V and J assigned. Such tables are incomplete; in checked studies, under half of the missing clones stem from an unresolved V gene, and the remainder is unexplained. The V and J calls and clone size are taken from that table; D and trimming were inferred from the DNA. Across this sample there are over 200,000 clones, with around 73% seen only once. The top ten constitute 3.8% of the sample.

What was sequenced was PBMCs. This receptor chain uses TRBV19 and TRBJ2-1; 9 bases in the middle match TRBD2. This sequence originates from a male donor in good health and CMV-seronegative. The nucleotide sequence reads TGTGCCAGCGATACTAGCGGGCACAACAATGAGCAGTTCTTC. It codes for CASDTSGHNNEQFF.